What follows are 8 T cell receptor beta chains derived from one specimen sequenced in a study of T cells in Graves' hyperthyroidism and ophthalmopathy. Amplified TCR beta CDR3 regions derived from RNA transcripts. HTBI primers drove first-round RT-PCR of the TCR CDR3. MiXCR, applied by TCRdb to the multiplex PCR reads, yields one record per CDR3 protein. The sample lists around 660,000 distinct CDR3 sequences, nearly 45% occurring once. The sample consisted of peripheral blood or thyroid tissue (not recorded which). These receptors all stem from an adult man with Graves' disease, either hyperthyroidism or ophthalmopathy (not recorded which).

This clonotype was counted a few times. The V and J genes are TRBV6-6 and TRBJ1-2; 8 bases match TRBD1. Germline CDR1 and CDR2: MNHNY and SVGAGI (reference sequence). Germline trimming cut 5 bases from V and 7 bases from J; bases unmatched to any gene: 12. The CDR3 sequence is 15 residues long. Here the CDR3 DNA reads TGTGCCAGCAGTCAATCTGGGCAGGGGGCGCTTGGCTACACCTTC. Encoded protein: CASSQSGQGALGYTF.

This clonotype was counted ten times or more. DNA for the CDR3: TGCGCCAGCAGCGGTAGTGGGGTCGGTGAGCAGTACTTC. Translation: CASSGSGVGEQYF. V is TRBV5-1 and J is TRBJ2-7; D gene ambiguous. Trimming stripped 4 bases from V and 7 bases from J, with 15 bases between. The CDR3 totals 13 residues. Germline assignment: CDR1 SGHRS and CDR2 YFSETQ. The full variable domain, completed using reference TRBV5-1 and TRBJ2-7, is KAGVTQTPRYLIKTRGQQVTLSCSPISGHRSVSWYQQTPGQGLQFLFEYFSETQRNKGNFPGRFSGRQFSNSRSEMNVSTLELGDSALYLCASSGSGVGEQYFGPGTRLTVT.

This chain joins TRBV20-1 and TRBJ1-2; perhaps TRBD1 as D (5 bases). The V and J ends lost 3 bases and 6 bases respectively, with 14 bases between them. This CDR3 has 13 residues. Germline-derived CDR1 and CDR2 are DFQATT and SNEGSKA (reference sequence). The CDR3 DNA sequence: TGCAGTGCTAGCGGGGGACCTTCGAATGGCTACACCTTC. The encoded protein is CSASGGPSNGYTF.

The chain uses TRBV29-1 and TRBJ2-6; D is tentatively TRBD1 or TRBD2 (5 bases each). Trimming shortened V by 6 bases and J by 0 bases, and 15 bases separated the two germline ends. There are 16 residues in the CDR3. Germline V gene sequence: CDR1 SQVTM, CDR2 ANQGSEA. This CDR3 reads CSVLGPYGSGANVLTF. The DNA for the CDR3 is TGCAGCGTATTGGGACCCTATGGCTCTGGGGCCAACGTCCTGACTTTC.

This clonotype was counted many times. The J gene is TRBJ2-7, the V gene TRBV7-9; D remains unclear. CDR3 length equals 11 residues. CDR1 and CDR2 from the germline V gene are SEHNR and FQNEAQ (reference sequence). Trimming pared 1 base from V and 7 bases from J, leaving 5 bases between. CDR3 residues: CASSLVREQYF. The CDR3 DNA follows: TGTGCCAGCAGCTTAGTAAGGGAGCAGTACTTC.

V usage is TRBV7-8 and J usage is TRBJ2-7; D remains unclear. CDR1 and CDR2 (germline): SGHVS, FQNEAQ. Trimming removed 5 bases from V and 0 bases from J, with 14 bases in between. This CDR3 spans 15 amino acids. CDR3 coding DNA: TGTGCCAGCAGCCAAATCCACAGCGTCTCCTACGAGCAGTACTTC. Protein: CASSQIHSVSYEQYF.

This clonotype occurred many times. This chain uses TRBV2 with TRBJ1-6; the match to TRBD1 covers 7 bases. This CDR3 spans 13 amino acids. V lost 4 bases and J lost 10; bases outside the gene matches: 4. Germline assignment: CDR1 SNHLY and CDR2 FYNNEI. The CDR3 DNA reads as TGTGCCAGCAGTGGACAGGGAGACTCACCCCTCCACTTT. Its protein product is CASSGQGDSPLHF.

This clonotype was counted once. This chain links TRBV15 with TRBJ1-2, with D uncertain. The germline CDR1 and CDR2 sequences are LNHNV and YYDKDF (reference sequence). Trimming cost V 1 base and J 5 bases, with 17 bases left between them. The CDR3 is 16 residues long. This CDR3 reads CATSRGRRTEAYGYTF. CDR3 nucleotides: TGTGCCACCAGCAGAGGTCGAAGGACTGAAGCTTATGGCTACACCTTC.